This entry describes one T cell receptor (beta chain). A J-beta primer mix and a sample-barcoded 5' primer were used in a second PCR of roughly 7 to 12 cycles. In TCRdb, the 5' RACE reads were re-called with MiXCR into one record per CDR3 protein. The sample consists of about 2 million distinct CDR3 sequences, around half of them appearing once. This sample is drawn from a study of blood T cells in healthy people across ages. The TCR sequence derives from a woman in her forties in good health. The sample taken for sequencing was blood.

The CDR3 here is CSARPVNSGANVLTF. The CDR3, as DNA: TGCAGTGCTAGACCGGTCAACTCTGGGGCCAACGTCCTGACTTTC. The V call is TRBV20-1, the J call TRBJ2-6; D remains ambiguous. This CDR3 contains 15 residues. Trimming removed 2 bases at V and 0 bases at J, with 8 bases between. Germline V gene sequence: CDR1 DFQATT, CDR2 SNEGSKA (reference sequence).